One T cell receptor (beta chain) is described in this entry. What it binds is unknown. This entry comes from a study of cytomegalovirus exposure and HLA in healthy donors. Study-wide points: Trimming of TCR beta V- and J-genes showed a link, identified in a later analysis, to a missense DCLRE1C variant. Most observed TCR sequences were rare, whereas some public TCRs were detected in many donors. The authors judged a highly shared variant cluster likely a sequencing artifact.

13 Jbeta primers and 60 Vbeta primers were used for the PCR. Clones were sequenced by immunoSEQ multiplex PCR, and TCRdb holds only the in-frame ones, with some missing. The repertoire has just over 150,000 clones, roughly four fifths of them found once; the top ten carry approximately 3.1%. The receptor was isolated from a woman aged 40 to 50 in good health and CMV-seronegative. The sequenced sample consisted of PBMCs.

The CDR3 is CASSQDNGVTNTEAFF. The CDR3 region has the DNA TGTGCCAGCAGCCAAGATAACGGGGTTACGAACACTGAAGCTTTCTTT. The chain is built from TRBV14 and TRBJ1-1; D remains ambiguous. The CDR3 is 16 amino acids. The V gene lost 0 bases and the J gene lost 1 base, with 12 bases spanning the gap. Germline CDR1 is SGHDN and CDR2 is FVKESK.